The next 21 T cell receptor beta chains were all read from a single sample in a study of PD-L1 blockade in urothelial cancer (dated 2017 in TCRdb). The meaning of the sample's time point label: peripheral blood 6 weeks after treatment start. Library method: the immunoSEQ multiplex PCR assay. TCRdb stores this immuneACCESS table with in-frame sequences only. Part of the clones is absent; in the studies checked, under half of the shortfall reflects unresolved V genes, and no reason is known for the rest. The sample records 53,000 or so clones, more than 75% of which are singletons. In total, the top ten clones hold roughly 2.5% of the sample. The sequencing here drew on PBMCs, taken around atezolizumab (anti-PD-L1) treatment. These receptors were obtained from a man aged 55 to 70 with urothelial cancer.

The chain joins TRBV7-2 to TRBJ2-1; 9 bases match TRBD1. This CDR3 comprises 14 residues. Per germline, CDR1 SGHTA and CDR2 FQGNSA. The V and J ends lost 5 bases and 5 bases, in that order; junction bases with no gene match: 4. In nucleotides, the CDR3 is TGTGCCAGCAGCCGATGGACAGGGGACAATGAGCAGTTCTTC. Amino acid sequence: CASSRWTGDNEQFF.

The chain uses TRBV6-5 and TRBJ1-2; 7 bases map to TRBD1. This CDR3 contains 15 residues. In germline, CDR1 is MNHEY, CDR2 SVGAGI. V shed 0 bases and J 8 bases; nucleotides not matched to a gene: 9. The CDR3 spells CASSYSRGQLKGYTF. CDR3 bases: TGTGCCAGCAGTTACTCAAGGGGGCAATTGAAAGGCTACACCTTC.

The V and J genes are TRBV4-1 and TRBJ1-6; 8 bases map to TRBD1. Germline CDR1 MGHRA, CDR2 YSYEKL. The V gene end was trimmed by 1 base and the J gene end by 9 bases; junction bases not matched to a gene: 8. The CDR3 has 16 residues. The chain's CDR3 is CASSQVRLGQGSPLHF. CDR3 nucleotides: TGCGCCAGCAGCCAAGTCCGCCTCGGACAGGGTTCACCCCTCCACTTT.

This rearrangement joins TRBV11-2 to TRBJ2-3, with TRBD2 matching 8 bases. CDR3 length: 16 amino acids. With V trimmed by 5 bases and J by 0 bases, 7 bases remained unmatched. Germline V CDR1 and CDR2: SGHAT, FQNNGV. The DNA for the CDR3 is TGTGCCAGCAGCCGAGGGGCGGGGGGCAGCACAGATACGCAGTATTTT. Translating it yields CASSRGAGGSTDTQYF.

The V and J genes are TRBV28 and TRBJ1-2; TRBD1 matches at 9 bases. The CDR3 has 14 amino acids. V shed 5 bases and J 4 bases; nucleotides not matched to a gene: 5. Germline V gene sequence: CDR1 MDHEN, CDR2 SYDVKM. CDR3 sequence: CASSPRDRAYGYTF. The DNA for the CDR3 is TGTGCCAGCAGTCCCCGGGACAGGGCCTATGGCTACACCTTC.

This sequence joins TRBV14 and TRBJ2-1, with 12 bases aligning to TRBD2. In germline, CDR1 is SGHDN, CDR2 FVKESK. This CDR3 spans 18 amino acids. The J segment lost 4 bases and the V segment lost 0 bases, leaving 7 bases of the junction unmatched. The CDR3 DNA follows: TGTGCCAGCAGCCAAGAGCTAAGACTAGCGGGGGTATACAATGAGCAGTTCTTC. Protein product: CASSQELRLAGVYNEQFF.

V usage is TRBV4-3 and J usage is TRBJ2-1, with 10 bases aligning to TRBD2. The CDR3 spans 21 residues. After removal of 0 bases from V and 1 base from J, the junction contained 15 bases not matched to a gene. Germline CDR1 reads LGHNA; CDR2 reads YSLEER. The CDR3 is CASSQDRTISGGVGSYNEQFF. Here the CDR3 DNA reads TGCGCCAGCAGCCAAGACCGGACGATAAGCGGGGGGGTGGGATCCTACAATGAGCAGTTCTTC.

This chain links TRBV11-3 with TRBJ2-2; TRBD1 agrees at 8 bases. The CDR3 runs to 16 residues. The V segment lost 11 bases and the J segment 5 bases; nucleotides outside the gene matches: 16. Germline V gene lookup returns CDR1 SGHNT and CDR2 YENEEA. This chain's CDR3 is CASRGAGGGKTGELFF. The CDR3 coding sequence is TGTGCCTCAAGAGGGGCAGGGGGCGGAAAGACCGGGGAGCTGTTTTTT.

In regard to this clone: An end of the junction differs from the germline gene, which may be a read error. V usage is TRBV2 and J usage is TRBJ2-3; 9 positions match TRBD2. Germline values: CDR1 SNHLY, CDR2 FYNNEI. The CDR3 runs 19 residues. CDR3 bases: TGTGCCAGCAGCAGTAGCGGGGGCCGTCGAACCGACTCTCCGTCCCCTTGTGTTTTT. Translating it yields CASSSSGGRRTDSPSPCVF.

The rearrangement uses TRBV27 and TRBJ1-2; D gene uncertain. Germline V CDR1 and CDR2: MNHEY, SMNVEV (reference sequence). Trimming cost V 5 bases and J 5 bases, with 12 bases left between them. The length of the CDR3 is 13 residues. CDR3 region: CASSLDGLYGYTF. The CDR3 DNA follows: TGTGCCAGCAGTCTCGACGGGTTATATGGCTACACCTTC.

The gene calls are TRBV7-2 and TRBJ1-3, with TRBD1 as a possible D gene (6 bases). CDR3 length: 15 amino acids. Germline V gene lookup returns CDR1 SGHTA and CDR2 FQGNSA. V lost 5 bases, J lost 0 bases, and 11 bases lay in between. CDR3: CASSVQGLSGNTIYF. CDR3 coding DNA: TGTGCCAGCAGCGTACAGGGTCTCTCTGGAAACACCATATATTTT.

This sequence joins TRBV7-2 and TRBJ2-7, with 10 positions matching TRBD2. Germline CDR1 is SGHTA and CDR2 is FQGNSA. This CDR3 region has 16 residues. Unmatched junction bases numbered 10, after V lost 5 bases and J lost 3 bases. CDR3 coding DNA: TGTGCCAGCAGCGCTCGGACTAGCGGCGCTTACTACGAGCAGTACTTC. It yields the protein CASSARTSGAYYEQYF.

V and J are TRBV10-3 and TRBJ1-1; D may be TRBD1 (5 bases). The CDR3 has 12 amino acids. With 3 bases removed from V and 3 bases from J, the gap between germline ends came to 5 bases. Germline V gene lookup returns CDR1 ENHRY and CDR2 SYGVKD. In DNA form, the CDR3 reads TGTGCCATCAGTGACAGGGACACTGAAGCTTTCTTT. As protein: CAISDRDTEAFF.

V is TRBV4-2 and J is TRBJ2-2; 8 positions match TRBD1. The junction had 3 bases not matched to a gene; V was cut back by 3 bases and J by 0 bases. The germline V gene has CDR1 LGHNA and CDR2 YNFKEQ. The CDR3 is made up of 16 amino acids. CDR3 loop: CASSHLQGANTGELFF. As DNA, the CDR3 is TGTGCCAGCAGCCACCTACAGGGGGCGAACACCGGGGAGCTGTTTTTT.

V is TRBV5-4 and J is TRBJ2-2; a possible D gene is TRBD1 (5 bases). CDR1 and CDR2 (germline): SGHNT, YYREEE (reference sequence). V lost 0 bases, J lost 6 bases, and 12 bases lay in between. This CDR3 comprises 15 residues. The CDR3 sequence is CASSLGSRAPGELFF. The CDR3 DNA reads TGTGCCAGCAGCTTGGGGTCCAGGGCCCCCGGGGAGCTGTTTTTT.

The chain links TRBV28 to TRBJ2-5, with D possibly matching TRBD1 (5 bases). The germline V and J ends were trimmed by 5 bases and 1 base, with 14 bases remaining between them. CDR1 and CDR2 from the germline V gene are MDHEN and SYDVKM. The CDR3 totals 15 residues. DNA of the CDR3: TGTGCCAGCAGTCCCGGACACAGGTCCCAAGAGACCCAGTACTTC. This translates into CASSPGHRSQETQYF.

The chain carries TRBV10-3 and TRBJ2-7, with no clear D. V was shortened by 10 bases and J by 3 bases, with 10 bases between the two germline ends. Germline lookup yields CDR1 ENHRY and CDR2 SYGVKD. CDR3 length: 11 amino acids. CDR3 nucleotide sequence: TGTGCCACCCCGCGGTACTACGAGCAGTACTTC. Translating gives CATPRYYEQYF.

The chain combines TRBV6-1 with TRBJ2-7; 8 nucleotides agree with TRBD1. Germline lookup yields CDR1 MNHNS and CDR2 SASEGT. This CDR3 has 14 amino acids. Trimming removed 7 bases from V and 7 bases from J; junction bases left unmatched: 12. Written as DNA, the CDR3 is TGTGCCAGCACCGGACAGGGATTGGGGGGTGAGCAGTACTTC. This encodes CASTGQGLGGEQYF.

The rearrangement joins TRBV13 to TRBJ2-5; D is possibly TRBD1 (5 bases). CDR1 and CDR2 (germline): PRHDT, FYEKMQ (reference sequence). The ends were cut back, 5 bases at V and 9 bases at J, with 19 bases in the middle. This CDR3 region has 14 residues. CDR3 sequence (DNA): TGTGCCAGCAGCCATGGTGGCCAGGGCCCGTCCCAGTACTTC. Encoded protein: CASSHGGQGPSQYF.

The chain recombines TRBV7-9 with TRBJ2-3; D is unresolved. Trimming pared 5 bases from V and 1 base from J, leaving 19 bases between. The CDR3 totals 17 residues. Per the germline V gene, CDR1 is SEHNR and CDR2 is FQNEAQ (reference sequence). CDR3 protein: CASSPQFSQERTDTQYF. The CDR3 DNA is TGTGCCAGCAGCCCCCAGTTTTCGCAGGAACGCACAGATACGCAGTATTTT.

V is TRBV21-1 and J is TRBJ2-1; the D segment call TRBD1 is taken from the table without a DNA check. TRBV21-1 is designated a pseudogene. The CDR3 totals 17 residues. The DNA for the CDR3 is TGTGCCAGCAGCAACTGGATACAGACCTCGCTTAGATCGGAGCAGTTCTTC. This sequence encodes CASSNWIQTSLRSEQFF.